Below are 10 T cell receptor beta chains sequenced from a single sample in a study of CD8 T cells in ankylosing spondylitis. TCRdb re-analysed the 5' RACE reads in MiXCR, keeping a single row per CDR3 protein. This repertoire shows about 360,000 distinct CDR3 sequences, roughly 20% found once; its top ten account for 13%. What was sequenced was blood, either unsorted or a sorted T cell fraction (not recorded which). These receptors all stem from a male donor with ankylosing spondylitis or in good health (not recorded which).

The chain couples TRBV20-1 to TRBJ1-3; D call uncertain. V lost 0 bases to trimming and J lost 2 bases, with 11 bases between them. This CDR3 comprises 15 residues. Germline lookup yields CDR1 DFQATT and CDR2 SNEGSKA (reference sequence). As DNA, the CDR3 is TGCAGTGCTAGAGATCCCCTCAGCGCTGGAAACACCATATATTTT. Amino acids: CSARDPLSAGNTIYF.

This clonotype was recorded a few times. The CDR3 DNA is TGTGCCAGCAGCTGGGACAGGGCGAGCACAGATACGCAGTATTTT. Protein: CASSWDRASTDTQYF. The chain is built from TRBV2 and TRBJ2-3; 9 bases are shared with TRBD1. The length of the CDR3 is 15 residues. V lost 6 bases to trimming and J lost 0 bases; unmatched junction nucleotides: 4. The germline V gene has CDR1 SNHLY and CDR2 FYNNEI.

This sequence joins TRBV5-1 and TRBJ1-1; 8 positions match TRBD1. V was clipped by 2 bases and J by 3 bases; unmatched bases: 15. The CDR3 extends over 18 amino acids. Germline V lookup: CDR1 SGHRS, CDR2 YFSETQ. CDR3 nucleotides: TGCGCCAGCAGCTTCCCATGGGGCTCAGGGGGCGCCGACACTGAAGCTTTCTTT. It translates to CASSFPWGSGGADTEAFF.

This clonotype was seen a few times. The chain carries TRBV5-5 and TRBJ2-7; 9 bases match TRBD1. J gave up 5 bases and V 4 bases, and 7 bases lay outside the gene matches. There are 14 residues in the CDR3. CDR1 is SGHKS, CDR2 YYEKEE, per germline (reference sequence). The DNA for the CDR3 is TGTGCCAGCAGCGCGGGACAGGGTTTGAACGAGCAGTACTTC. Protein product: CASSAGQGLNEQYF.

The gene calls are TRBV28 and TRBJ1-6, with D perhaps TRBD1 (6 bases). The CDR3 sequence is 12 residues long. The germline CDR1 and CDR2 sequences are MDHEN and SYDVKM. CDR3 protein: CVCVAGASPLHF. CDR3 nucleotides: TGTGTCTGCGTGGCGGGGGCATCACCCCTCCACTTT.

The CDR3 DNA follows: TGCAGTGCTAGACGCCGACAGGGGCTGGCCAAAAACATTCAGTACTTC. Its protein product is CSARRRQGLAKNIQYF. This chain connects TRBV20-1 to TRBJ2-4; 8 bases line up with TRBD1. The length of the CDR3 is 16 residues. Germline CDR1 reads DFQATT; CDR2 reads SNEGSKA (reference sequence). The ends lost 2 bases at V and 1 base at J; junction bases unmatched: 7.

V usage is TRBV7-8 and J usage is TRBJ2-3; TRBD1 agrees at 10 bases. CDR1 and CDR2 from the germline V gene are SGHVS and FQNEAQ. CDR3 length equals 14 residues. The V segment lost 8 bases and the J segment 3 bases; nucleotides outside the gene matches: 5. The CDR3 bases are TGTGCCAGCGGCGACAGGGGGCCTACAGATACGCAGTATTTT. Translation gives CASGDRGPTDTQYF.

The chain uses TRBV20-1 and TRBJ2-7, with 9 bases lining up with TRBD1. The V and J ends lost 6 bases and 9 bases, in that order; junction bases with no gene match: 12. Germline lookup yields CDR1 DFQATT and CDR2 SNEGSKA (reference sequence). The CDR3 has 13 residues. DNA for the CDR3: TGCAGTGCCCTGGGTCGGACAGGGGACGTGCAGTACTTC. Protein sequence: CSALGRTGDVQYF.

DNA of the CDR3: TGTGCCAGCACTTCCGGGACAGGGGGCCGCGAGCAGTACTTC. It yields the protein CASTSGTGGREQYF. This chain connects TRBV12-3 or TRBV12-4 to TRBJ2-7, with 12 nucleotides matching TRBD1. With 7 bases clipped from V and 6 bases from J, the junction kept 7 bases outside the gene matches. The CDR3 has 14 amino acids.

This sequence joins TRBV7-9 and TRBJ2-4, with unresolved D. The CDR3 has 17 amino acids. From germline, CDR1 is SEHNR and CDR2 FQNEAQ (reference sequence). V was clipped by 3 bases and J by 7 bases, with 22 bases between them. The CDR3 reads CASSFSDASSNMNIQYF. CDR3 bases: TGTGCCAGCAGCTTTTCGGACGCCTCGAGTAACATGAACATTCAGTACTTC.